What follows describes a single T cell receptor (beta chain). The CDR3 length is 14 residues. Germline V gives CDR1 SNHLY, CDR2 FYNNEI. V lost 4 bases, J lost 2 bases, and 10 bases lay in between. The data originate from a study of shared clonotypes between healthy human individuals. Produced via immunoSEQ multiplex PCR; TCRdb's table is partial and in-frame only. The table records 800,000 to 1,200,000 clones, approximately 78% of them present only once. The receptor was derived from a man younger than 35 in good health. Some clones in this sample may be carry-over from other donors' samples. Sequenced sample: memory CD4+ T cells from PBMCs. Indicated subset: CD45RA-negative fraction. The gene calls are TRBV2 and TRBJ2-3, with D uncertain. The CDR3 sequence is CASSVHPATDTQYF. The CDR3 nucleotides are TGTGCCAGCAGTGTGCACCCCGCCACAGATACGCAGTATTTT.